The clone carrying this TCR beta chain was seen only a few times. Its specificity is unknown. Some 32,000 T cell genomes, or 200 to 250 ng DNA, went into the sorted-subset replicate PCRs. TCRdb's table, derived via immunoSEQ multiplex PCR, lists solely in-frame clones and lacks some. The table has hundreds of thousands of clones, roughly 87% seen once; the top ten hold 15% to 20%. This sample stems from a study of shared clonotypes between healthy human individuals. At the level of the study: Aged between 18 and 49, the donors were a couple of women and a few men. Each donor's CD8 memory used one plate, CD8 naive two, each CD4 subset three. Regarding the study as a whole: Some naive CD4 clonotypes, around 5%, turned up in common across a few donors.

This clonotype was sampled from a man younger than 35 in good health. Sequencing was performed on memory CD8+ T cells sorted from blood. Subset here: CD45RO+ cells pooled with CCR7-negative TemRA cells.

CDR3 protein: CASSSAGTSGYEQYF. Here the CDR3 DNA reads TGTGCCAGCAGCTCCGCCGGGACTAGCGGTTACGAGCAGTACTTC. The chain joins TRBV7-2 to TRBJ2-7; 11 bases line up with TRBD2. In germline, CDR1 is SGHTA, CDR2 FQGNSA. J lost 4 bases, V lost 4 bases, and 6 bases had no gene match. This CDR3 is 15 amino acids long.